The source of this TCR beta chain is a study of blood T cell repertoires in COVID-19. Assay used: immunoSEQ multiplex PCR; TCRdb lists only in-frame clones, some missing. The sample includes approximately 220,000 clones, roughly 80% seen only once; the top ten take approximately 4.9%. The germline V gene encodes CDR1 SNHLY and CDR2 FYNNEI. V was pared by 8 bases and J by 6 bases, with 7 bases between. The CDR3 is made up of 11 amino acids. Participants came from fewer than 25 US areas, aged roughly 18 to 89 years. Exposed enrollees had met someone with a PCR-confirmed or clinician-diagnosed COVID-19 case at some point within the 2 weeks before study entry.

The V gene is TRBV2, the J gene TRBJ2-2; no firm D call. This TCR came from a woman between 45 and 65 years old who had been exposed to COVID-19. The specimen sequenced was PBMCs or T cells enriched from blood (not recorded which). The CDR3 nucleotides are TGTGCCAGCTCTCAGGCCGGGGAGCTGTTTTTT. It is translated as CASSQAGELFF.